Given below is one T cell receptor beta chain in context. Per the study methods: Reference gene primer amplification in the assay estimated nucleated cell counts. The assay was immunoSEQ multiplex PCR, and TCRdb's table has in-frame clones only and misses some. V, J and clone size were drawn from that table, and D and trimming were deduced from the DNA. The sample lists around 50,000 clones; almost 80% were seen once. The data are from a study of blood T cell repertoires in COVID-19. The V end lost 6 bases, the J end lost 0 bases, and 14 bases lay between the germline ends. CDR1 and CDR2 from the germline V gene are MRHNA and SNTAGT. The CDR3 extends over 15 amino acids.

The receptor's source is a woman in her fifties or sixties with acute COVID-19. Sequencing input: PBMCs or T cells enriched from blood (not recorded which). The chain combines TRBV6-4 with TRBJ1-2; TRBD1 might be the D (5 bases). The CDR3 is CASSDTGQANYGYTF. The CDR3 DNA sequence: TGTGCCAGCAGCGACACCGGACAAGCTAACTATGGCTACACCTTC.